Shown below are 5 T cell receptor beta chains from a single sample sequenced in a study of blood T cell repertoires in COVID-19. Measured with immunoSEQ multiplex PCR; TCRdb has only the in-frame clones, and not every one. The repertoire includes about 480,000 clones, more than 75% of them detected once, and 1.5% to 2% sits in the top ten. Input material: PBMCs or T cells enriched from blood (not recorded which). These receptors were obtained from a woman aged 40 to 50 who had recovered from COVID-19.

A few counts support this clone. V usage is TRBV5-8 and J usage is TRBJ2-7; possibly TRBD1 for D (6 bases). The CDR3 sequence is 12 residues long. CDR1 is SGHTS, CDR2 YDEGEE, per germline. The V end was cut by 2 bases, the J end by 3 bases, with 6 bases between. In nucleotides, the CDR3 is TGTGCCAGCAGCTTACAGGGCTACGAGCAGTACTTC. This codes for CASSLQGYEQYF.

The chain carries TRBV5-1 and TRBJ1-2, with 7 bases lining up with TRBD1. The germline V gene has CDR1 SGHRS and CDR2 YFSETQ. CDR3 length: 13 residues. Trimming cost V 1 base and J 8 bases; bases outside gene matches: 5. CDR3 bases: TGCGCCAGCAGCTTGAACAGGGGCCAGGGCTACACCTTC. Translating gives CASSLNRGQGYTF.

V and J are TRBV19 and TRBJ2-7; a weak D match, TRBD2 (5 bases). The V gene lost 3 bases and the J gene lost 1 base, with 13 bases spanning the gap. CDR3 length equals 15 residues. Looked up from germline, CDR1 is LNHDA and CDR2 is SQIVND (reference sequence). The CDR3 loop reads CASSIRSDLSYEQYF. In DNA form, the CDR3 reads TGTGCCAGTAGTATTCGATCGGACTTATCCTACGAGCAGTACTTC.

V gene TRBV7-7 combines with J gene TRBJ2-7; TRBD2 matches 9 bases. V gave up 6 bases and J gave up 7 bases; unmatched junction bases: 13. Germline loops: CDR1 SSHAT, CDR2 FNYEAQ (reference sequence). This CDR3 is 15 amino acids long. CDR3 loop: CASRKTLSGRREQYF. The CDR3 DNA reads TGTGCCAGCAGGAAGACCCTTAGCGGGAGACGGGAGCAGTACTTC.

The chain recombines TRBV4-3 with TRBJ1-4; the D gene is possibly TRBD1 (6 bases). The CDR3 covers 16 residues. The germline gives CDR1 LGHNA, CDR2 YSLEER. V shed 2 bases and J shed 4 bases, with 14 bases lying between them. The chain's CDR3 is CASSQNPTGFNEKLFF. The CDR3 DNA sequence: TGCGCCAGCAGCCAAAACCCGACAGGATTTAATGAAAAACTGTTTTTT.